These 26 T cell receptor beta chains share one sample of origin, sequenced in a study of blood T cell repertoires in COVID-19. TCRdb keeps only in-frame clones here, not all; method: immunoSEQ multiplex PCR. Seen here are about 380,000 clones, roughly nine tenths observed once, and the top ten hold 2.5% to 3%. Input material: PBMCs or T cells enriched from blood (not recorded which). Receptors originate from a woman aged 25-40 years who had recovered from COVID-19.

The count of this clone is one. The V gene is TRBV2, the J gene TRBJ2-7; 7 bases match TRBD2. CDR1 and CDR2 from the germline V gene are SNHLY and FYNNEI. The V gene end was trimmed by 4 bases and the J gene end by 0 bases; junction bases not matched to a gene: 9. This CDR3 is 16 amino acids long. CDR3: CASSGNRRGSSYEQYF. The DNA of the CDR3 is TGTGCCAGCAGTGGTAATAGGCGGGGGAGCTCCTACGAGCAGTACTTC.

The J gene is TRBJ2-5, the V gene TRBV5-1; D might be TRBD2 (5 bases). This CDR3 has 13 amino acids. Trimming stripped 4 bases from V and 2 bases from J, with 9 bases between. Germline values: CDR1 SGHRS, CDR2 YFSETQ. CDR3 sequence reads: CASSPRVQETQYF. The CDR3 region has the DNA TGCGCCAGCAGCCCGCGGGTTCAAGAGACCCAGTACTTC.

V is TRBV29-1 and J is TRBJ1-3; D not resolved. CDR1 is SQVTM and CDR2 is ANQGSEA in the germline V gene. CDR3 length: 11 residues. Trimming cost V 3 bases and J 4 bases, with 4 bases left between them. CDR3 sequence reads: CSVDMGNTIYF. CDR3 DNA: TGCAGCGTTGATATGGGAAACACCATATATTTT.

This clone was counted a single time. The chain uses TRBV4-2 and TRBJ2-3; 7 bases agree with TRBD2. The CDR3 covers 17 residues. With V trimmed by 0 bases and J by 3 bases, 9 bases remained unmatched. Germline CDR1 reads LGHNA; CDR2 reads YNFKEQ. The CDR3 loop reads CASSQDFDGGLTDTQYF. The CDR3 nucleotides read TGTGCCAGCAGCCAAGATTTCGACGGGGGGTTGACAGATACGCAGTATTTT.

A few counts support this clone. The V call is TRBV28, the J call TRBJ2-1; 11 nucleotides align to TRBD2. The trim removed 3 bases at V and 7 bases at J, leaving 17 bases unmatched. The length of the CDR3 is 19 residues. CDR1 is MDHEN and CDR2 is SYDVKM in the germline V gene. In DNA, the CDR3 is TGTGCCAGCAGTTTGGGGGGAGGGAAAATAGCGGGAGGGAGTAATGAGCAGTTCTTC. Protein: CASSLGGGKIAGGSNEQFF. Filled out from reference TRBV28 and TRBJ2-1, the complete variable domain reads DVKVTQSSRYLVKRTGEKVFLECVQDMDHENMFWYRQDPGLGLRLIYFSYDVKMKEKGDIPEGYSVSREKKERFSLILESASTNQTSMYLCASSLGGGKIAGGSNEQFFGPGTRLTVL.

The genes are TRBV3-1 (or the pseudogene TRBV3-2) and TRBJ1-2, with a weak D call TRBD1 (5 bases). Germline assignment: CDR1 LGHDT and CDR2 YNNKEL (reference sequence). Between the trimmed V and J ends, which lost 4 bases and 3 bases, there was a span of 18 bases. This CDR3 has 16 residues. CDR3 nucleotides: TGTGCCAGCAGCCCTTATTCCCTTGACAGACACTATGGCTACACCTTC. Residues: CASSPYSLDRHYGYTF.

The V call is TRBV7-9, the J call TRBJ1-1, with 9 bases identical to TRBD1. The CDR3 is 16 amino acids. Trimming at V came to 1 base and at J to 4 bases, leaving 7 bases not matched to a gene. Per germline, CDR1 SEHNR and CDR2 FQNEAQ (reference sequence). The CDR3 coding sequence is TGTGCCAGCAGCTTAGAACAGGGGGCTCGGGGCACTGAAGCTTTCTTT. Translated: CASSLEQGARGTEAFF.

The chain joins TRBV29-1 to TRBJ2-1; a possible D gene is TRBD2 (6 bases). The V gene's germline CDR1 is SQVTM and CDR2 ANQGSEA. Trimming took 4 bases from V and 1 from J, leaving 11 bases between them. This CDR3 region has 14 residues. This CDR3 is CSVGRAGSYNEQFF. The CDR3 DNA reads TGCAGCGTTGGGCGTGCGGGATCCTACAATGAGCAGTTCTTC.

J is TRBJ2-1 and V is TRBV7-9, with 8 bases fitting TRBD2. Germline assignment: CDR1 SEHNR and CDR2 FQNEAQ (reference sequence). This CDR3 spans 15 amino acids. V shed 5 bases, J shed 0 bases, and the junction held 3 bases outside the gene matches. In DNA form, the CDR3 reads TGTGCCAGCAGCCTACTAGCGGTCTCCTACAATGAGCAGTTCTTC. Translating it yields CASSLLAVSYNEQFF.

The chain has TRBV7-2 and TRBJ2-2; TRBD1 aligns across 7 bases. The CDR3 contains 14 residues. The trim removed 5 bases at V and 1 base at J, leaving 1 base unmatched. Germline V gene lookup returns CDR1 SGHTA and CDR2 FQGNSA. CDR3 residues: CASSRTGNTGELFF. The CDR3 DNA sequence: TGTGCCAGCAGCAGGACAGGGAACACCGGGGAGCTGTTTTTT.

The CDR3 reads CASSLSGSTNEKLFF. DNA for the CDR3: TGTGCCAGCAGTTTGTCAGGGTCAACTAATGAAAAACTGTTTTTT. This chain joins TRBV6-5 and TRBJ1-4; D might be TRBD1 (5 bases). Trimming removed 4 bases at V and 0 bases at J, with 9 bases between. Germline CDR1 is MNHEY and CDR2 is SVGAGI. The CDR3 consists of 15 residues.

This clone has only one observation. The chain is built from TRBV6-2 or TRBV6-3 and TRBJ2-2; 10 bases match TRBD2. Per germline, CDR1 MNHEY and CDR2 SVGEGT. The V and J ends lost 2 bases and 4 bases, in that order; junction bases with no gene match: 10. CDR3 length: 18 residues. The CDR3 sequence: CASSYGAGGPLITGELFF. CDR3 in DNA: TGTGCCAGCAGTTACGGAGCGGGAGGGCCCCTTATCACCGGGGAGCTGTTTTTT.

The chain carries TRBV4-2 and TRBJ2-1, with D possibly TRBD1 on 6 matching bases. Trimming took 2 bases from V and 9 from J, leaving 17 bases between them. The CDR3 is 15 amino acids. Per the germline V gene, CDR1 is LGHNA and CDR2 is YNFKEQ. The CDR3 DNA reads as TGTGCCAGCAGCCAAACGGCAGGGGTTGGTAGTGAGCAGTTCTTC. Translation gives CASSQTAGVGSEQFF.

This clone has just one count. The chain recombines TRBV2 with TRBJ1-3, with 8 nucleotides matching TRBD1. CDR1 and CDR2 from the germline V gene are SNHLY and FYNNEI. The CDR3 runs to 15 residues. The V and J ends lost 2 bases and 2 bases, in that order; junction bases with no gene match: 2. The CDR3 region is CASSERTGTGNTIYF. CDR3 nucleotide sequence: TGTGCCAGCAGTGAAAGGACAGGGACTGGAAACACCATATATTTT.

The genes are TRBV5-1 and TRBJ2-2; 11 bases line up with TRBD1. V trimming: 3 bases; J trimming: 6 bases; junction bases outside the gene matches: 4. The CDR3 runs to 15 residues. From germline, CDR1 is SGHRS and CDR2 YFSETQ. This chain's CDR3 is CASSSGTGGPGELFF. CDR3 nucleotide sequence: TGCGCCAGCAGCTCCGGGACAGGGGGACCCGGGGAGCTGTTTTTT.

The chain recombines TRBV21-1 with TRBJ2-5; TRBD1, the D gene given by the table, was not confirmed from the DNA. TRBV21-1 is reported as a pseudogene. This CDR3 has 13 residues. The CDR3 coding sequence is TGTGCCAGCGCGGGGACAGGGGGAGAGACCCAGTACTTC. As protein: CASAGTGGETQYF.

The chain couples TRBV2 to TRBJ2-7; tentative D call: TRBD1 (5 bases). Trimming left V 6 bases short and J 5 bases short, with 8 bases between. Germline values: CDR1 SNHLY, CDR2 FYNNEI. There are 11 residues in the CDR3. The CDR3 reads CASSATDEQYF. As DNA, the CDR3 is TGTGCCAGCAGCGCGACAGACGAGCAGTACTTC.

This clone was seen a few times. The chain links TRBV6-1 to TRBJ1-1; the match to TRBD1 covers 8 bases. V was clipped by 2 bases and J by 3 bases; unmatched bases: 14. Germline V CDR1 and CDR2: MNHNS, SASEGT. This CDR3 region has 18 residues. CDR3 amino acids: CASSENPTGQGGYTEAFF. The CDR3 nucleotides read TGTGCCAGCAGTGAAAACCCTACAGGACAGGGAGGATACACTGAAGCTTTCTTT.

For this clone: Additional DNA sequences in this sample encode the identical CDR3. The V and J genes are TRBV28 and TRBJ1-6, with a possible D match to TRBD1 (6 bases). Trimming removed 2 bases from V and 6 bases from J, with 8 bases in between. This CDR3 is built from 14 residues. Germline values: CDR1 MDHEN, CDR2 SYDVKM. As DNA, the CDR3 is TGTGCCAGCAGTTTAGGCAGGGGTAATTCACCCCTCCACTTT. This encodes CASSLGRGNSPLHF. The whole variable domain, remainder taken from reference TRBV28 and TRBJ1-6, is DVKVTQSSRYLVKRTGEKVFLECVQDMDHENMFWYRQDPGLGLRLIYFSYDVKMKEKGDIPEGYSVSREKKERFSLILESASTNQTSMYLCASSLGRGNSPLHFGNGTRLTVT.

The chain links TRBV28 to TRBJ1-2, with 9 bases that match TRBD1. V gave up 6 bases and J gave up 4 bases; unmatched junction bases: 0. This CDR3 region has 12 residues. The germline V gene encodes CDR1 MDHEN and CDR2 SYDVKM. Here the CDR3 DNA reads TGTGCCAGCAGGACAGGGGGCTATGGCTACACCTTC. Translated: CASRTGGYGYTF.

The chain carries TRBV19 and TRBJ1-6; D not resolved. Germline lookup yields CDR1 LNHDA and CDR2 SQIVND (reference sequence). Trimming stripped 7 bases from V and 7 bases from J, with 17 bases between. The CDR3 is made up of 15 amino acids. CDR3 nucleotides: TGTGCCAGTAATCATCAGTGGGGAGGGAATTCACCCCTCCACTTT. The encoded protein is CASNHQWGGNSPLHF.

This chain joins TRBV14 and TRBJ2-3; tentatively, D is TRBD2 (6 bases). The CDR3 loop spans 15 amino acids. Germline CDR1 and CDR2: SGHDN and FVKESK. V lost 4 bases and J lost 0, with 11 bases in between. The CDR3 spells CASSLRGSSTDTQYF. The CDR3 DNA follows: TGTGCCAGCAGCCTCCGGGGGTCTAGCACAGATACGCAGTATTTT.

V is TRBV11-1 and J is TRBJ2-7; D remains ambiguous. Germline CDR1 reads SGHAT; CDR2 reads FQDESV (reference sequence). This CDR3 contains 16 residues. V was pared by 2 bases and J by 3 bases, with 17 bases between. The CDR3 bases are TGTGCCAGCAGCTTACCCCCTAGAGGCACCCGCTACGAGCAGTACTTC. This translates into CASSLPPRGTRYEQYF.

This chain joins TRBV6-2 or TRBV6-3 and TRBJ2-7, with a tentative D call TRBD1 (6 bases). The CDR3 consists of 13 residues. Per the germline V gene, CDR1 is MNHEY and CDR2 is SVGEGT. V lost 1 base and J lost 4, with 8 bases in between. As DNA, the CDR3 is TGTGCCAGCAGTTACTTGGGGGCTTACGAGCAGTACTTC. This sequence encodes CASSYLGAYEQYF.

This clone occurred once. This chain connects TRBV5-8 to TRBJ1-4; no reliable D call. Germline values: CDR1 SGHTS, CDR2 YDEGEE. V lost 2 bases and J 5 bases, leaving 10 bases between the germline ends. The CDR3 runs 14 residues. In DNA, the CDR3 is TGTGCCAGCAGCTTTCCCGGGAGCAATGAAAAACTGTTTTTT. This encodes CASSFPGSNEKLFF.

The rearrangement uses TRBV27 and TRBJ2-6; 9 nucleotides agree with TRBD1. The CDR3 loop spans 17 amino acids. Germline trimming cut 4 bases from V and 2 bases from J; bases unmatched to any gene: 6. The germline gives CDR1 MNHEY, CDR2 SMNVEV (reference sequence). The CDR3, as DNA: TGTGCCAGCAGTTCTCCCGGGACAGGGACTGGGGCCAACGTCCTGACTTTC. It codes for CASSSPGTGTGANVLTF.